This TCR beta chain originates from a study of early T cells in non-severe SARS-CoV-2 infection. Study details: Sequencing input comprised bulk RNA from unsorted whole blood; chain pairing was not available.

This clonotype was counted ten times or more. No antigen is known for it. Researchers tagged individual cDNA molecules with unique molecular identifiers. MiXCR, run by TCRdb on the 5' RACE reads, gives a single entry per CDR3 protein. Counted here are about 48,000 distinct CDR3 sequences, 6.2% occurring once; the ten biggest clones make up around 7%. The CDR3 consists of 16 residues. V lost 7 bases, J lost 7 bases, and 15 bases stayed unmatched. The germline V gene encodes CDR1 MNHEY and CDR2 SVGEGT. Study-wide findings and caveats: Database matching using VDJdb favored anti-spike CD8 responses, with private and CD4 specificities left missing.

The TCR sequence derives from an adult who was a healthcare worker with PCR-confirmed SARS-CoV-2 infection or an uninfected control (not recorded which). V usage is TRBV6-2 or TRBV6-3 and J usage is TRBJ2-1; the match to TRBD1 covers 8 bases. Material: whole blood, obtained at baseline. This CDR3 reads CASTKWGRGPMNEQFF. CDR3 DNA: TGTGCCAGCACCAAATGGGGCAGGGGGCCGATGAATGAGCAGTTCTTC.